A selection of T cell receptor beta chains follows, all from one sample in a study. MiXCR, applied by TCRdb to the RT-PCR reads, yields one record per CDR3 protein. The sample has hundreds of thousands of distinct CDR3 sequences, around 14% seen once; the top ten hold 3% to 4.5%. The sequenced sample consisted of memory CD4+ T cells from blood. These receptors were obtained from a female donor in good health, serving as a healthy control. Each CDR3 is given with its conserved first and last residue. A D gene is named only where the DNA matches it firmly. Clone size is given for some rows only: seen once, a few or many times, or a class if the clone is expanded.

>TRBD2|NA|TRBJ2-1|TRBV20-1
CSARGFLAASYNEQFF
TGCAGTGCTAGAGGCTTCCTAGCGGCATCCTACAATGAGCAGTTCTTC
>NA|NA|TRBJ2-1|TRBV5-1
CASSLTPQTASSYNEQFF
TGCGCCAGCAGCTTGACCCCCCAGACAGCGAGCTCCTACAATGAGCAGTTCTTC
>TRBD2|many|TRBJ2-3|TRBV29-1
CSVEDGGRTDTQYF
TGCAGCGTTGAAGACGGCGGGAGGACAGATACGCAGTATTTT
>TRBD1|NA|TRBJ2-1|TRBV20-1
CSADGDRGDNEQFF
TGCAGTGCTGACGGGGACAGGGGCGACAATGAGCAGTTCTTC
>NA|many|TRBJ2-2|TRBV12-3/TRBV12-4
CASSFAAGLNTGELFF
TGTGCCAGCAGCTTCGCGGCGGGCTTGAACACCGGGGAGCTGTTTTTT
>NA|NA|TRBJ1-1|TRBV4-3
CASSQDPLGNTEAFF
TGCGCCAGCAGCCAAGACCCCCTCGGGAACACTGAAGCTTTCTTT
>NA|NA|TRBJ1-1|TRBV27
CASSLKGLGMNTEAFF
TGTGCCAGCAGTTTAAAAGGATTGGGGATGAACACTGAAGCTTTCTTT
>NA|many|TRBJ2-6|TRBV7-9
CASSLEGSGANVLTF
TGCGCCAGCAGCTTGGAAGGGAGTGGGGCCAACGTCCTGACTTTC
>NA|NA|TRBJ2-2|TRBV7-2
CASSLLWGTGELFF
TGTGCCAGCAGCCTCCTGTGGGGAACCGGGGAGCTGTTTTTT
>NA|few|TRBJ1-4|TRBV7-2
CASSPGTSGEKLFF
TGTGCCAGCAGCCCCGGGACATCAGGCGAAAAACTGTTTTTT
>NA|NA|TRBJ2-3|TRBV20-1
CSADGLVETTDTQYF
TGCAGTGCCGACGGATTAGTGGAGACCACAGATACGCAGTATTTT
>NA|few|TRBJ2-2|TRBV6-2/TRBV6-3
CASSYRYPGELFF
TGTGCCAGCAGTTATCGATATCCCGGGGAGCTGTTTTTT
>NA|many|TRBJ2-7|TRBV6-5
CASSYSLPSASSYEQYF
TGTGCCAGCAGTTACTCCCTCCCCAGTGCTAGCTCCTACGAGCAGTACTTC
>TRBD1|NA|TRBJ2-1|TRBV18
CASSQSGQGALNEQFF
TGTGCCAGCTCACAGTCTGGACAGGGGGCTTTGAATGAGCAGTTCTTC
>NA|many|TRBJ1-6|TRBV4-3
CASSQDIDGGGDNSPLHF
TGCGCCAGCAGCCAAGATATTGATGGGGGAGGAGATAATTCACCCCTCCACTTT
>NA|NA|TRBJ1-5|TRBV7-9
CASSALGGGYSNQPQHF
TGTGCCAGCAGCGCTCTTGGTGGGGGGTATAGCAATCAGCCCCAGCATTTT
>TRBD1|few|TRBJ1-2|TRBV19
CASGAGTGSYGYTF
TGTGCCAGTGGGGCCGGGACAGGGTCCTATGGCTACACCTTC
>NA|many|TRBJ1-6|TRBV27
CASSLRSYNSPLHF
TGTGCCAGCAGTTTACGGTCCTATAATTCACCCCTCCACTTT
>NA|few|TRBJ2-1|TRBV7-2
CASSPSTALNEQFF
TGTGCCAGCAGCCCTTCGACAGCACTCAATGAGCAGTTCTTC
>NA|few|TRBJ2-2|TRBV7-2
CASSSSYVATGELFF
TGTGCCAGCAGCTCCTCCTACGTGGCAACCGGGGAGCTGTTTTTT
>NA|many|TRBJ2-7|TRBV7-2
CASSLVPHEQYF
TGTGCCAGCAGCTTAGTCCCCCACGAGCAGTACTTC
>NA|NA|TRBJ2-1|TRBV28
CASSYPEQPPVHNEQFF
TGTGCCAGCAGTTATCCCGAACAGCCGCCCGTCCACAATGAGCAGTTCTTC
>TRBD1|few|TRBJ2-5|TRBV6-2/TRBV6-3
CASSYIGQEQTQYF
TGTGCCAGCAGTTACATAGGACAGGAACAGACCCAGTACTTC
>NA|many|TRBJ1-3|TRBV4-3
CASSRDISGNTIYF
TGCGCCAGCAGCCGGGACATCTCTGGAAACACCATATATTTT
>NA|many|TRBJ2-2|TRBV24-1
CATTTGPTGELFF
TGTGCCACCACCACGGGTCCCACCGGGGAGCTGTTTTTT
>NA|few|TRBJ1-1|TRBV5-6
CASSPGGGYNTEAFF
TGTGCCAGCAGCCCCGGGGGAGGGTATAACACTGAAGCTTTCTTT
>TRBD1|many|TRBJ1-1|TRBV6-6
CASSWTGTGNTEAFF
TGTGCCAGCAGTTGGACAGGGACGGGGAACACTGAAGCTTTCTTT
>NA|NA|TRBJ1-4|TRBV12-3/TRBV12-4
CASSFRLRGEKLFF
TGTGCCAGCAGTTTCCGATTAAGAGGGGAAAAACTGTTTTTT
>TRBD1|NA|TRBJ1-2|TRBV9
CASSARQGQLGYGYTF
TGTGCCAGCAGCGCGAGACAGGGCCAACTAGGGTATGGCTACACCTTC
>NA|NA|TRBJ1-6|TRBV6-5
CASSPGHQSSYNSPLHF
TGTGCCAGCAGTCCGGGACACCAGAGCTCCTATAATTCACCCCTCCACTTT
>NA|many|TRBJ2-2|TRBV6-5
CASGKAAGELFF
TGTGCCAGCGGAAAGGCCGCCGGGGAGCTGTTTTTT
>NA|NA|TRBJ1-6|TRBV5-1
CASSSDTVQSPLHF
TGCGCCAGCAGCTCCGACACGGTTCAGTCACCCCTCCACTTT
>NA|many|TRBJ2-3|TRBV7-2
CANNKYTDTQYF
TGTGCCAACAACAAATACACAGATACGCAGTATTTT
>NA|many|TRBJ2-2|TRBV12-3/TRBV12-4
CASSLLYGELFF
TGTGCCAGCAGTTTGTTGTACGGGGAGCTGTTTTTT
>NA|few|TRBJ2-7|TRBV30
CAWGSGTYEQYF
TGTGCCTGGGGTAGCGGCACCTACGAGCAGTACTTC
>NA|NA|TRBJ2-1|TRBV7-2
CASSLAATSEVQFF
TGTGCCAGCAGCTTAGCCGCGACTTCAGAAGTACAGTTCTTC
>TRBD2|NA|TRBJ2-5|TRBV20-1
CSARSLTSAETQYF
TGCAGTGCTAGATCCCTGACTAGCGCGGAGACCCAGTACTTC
>NA|NA|TRBJ1-4|TRBV9
CVSSAGSPNEKLFF
TGTGTCAGCAGCGCGGGCAGCCCGAATGAAAAACTGTTTTTT
>TRBD1|NA|TRBJ1-2|TRBV5-1
CASSLGATGYIYGYTF
TGCGCCAGCAGCTTGGGGGCGACAGGGTACATCTATGGCTACACCTTC
>TRBD2|few|TRBJ2-3|TRBV6-6
CASSPLASGPSTDTQYF
TGTGCCAGCAGTCCTCTCGCTAGCGGCCCGAGCACAGATACGCAGTATTTT
>NA|NA|TRBJ1-1|TRBV20-1
CSAYQGANTEAFF
TGCAGTGCTTACCAGGGAGCGAACACTGAAGCTTTCTTT
>TRBD1|NA|TRBJ2-7|TRBV20-1
CSARAGTGSYEQYF
TGCAGTGCTAGAGCCGGGACAGGGTCGTACGAGCAGTACTTC
>TRBD2|few|TRBJ2-1|TRBV6-2/TRBV6-3
CASSLLAINEQFF
TGTGCCAGCAGTCTACTAGCGATAAATGAGCAGTTCTTC
>TRBD1|few|TRBJ2-7|TRBV6-2/TRBV6-3
CASSSRGREREQYF
TGTGCCAGCAGTTCCAGGGGGCGAGAGCGCGAGCAGTACTTC